Listed below are T cell receptor beta chains from one sample, sequenced in a study of CD8 T cells in ankylosing spondylitis. TCRdb passed the 5' RACE reads through MiXCR, listing each CDR3 protein once. This sample carries 220,000 or so distinct CDR3 sequences, roughly a tenth of them seen once, and the ten largest clones take roughly a fifth. Sequenced: blood, either unsorted or a sorted T cell fraction (not recorded which). These receptors all come from a male donor with ankylosing spondylitis or in good health (not recorded which). CDR3s include the opening cysteine and the closing phenylalanine or tryptophan. The order of the fields is D gene, V gene, J gene, clone size, CDR3 DNA, CDR3 protein. A D gene is named only where the DNA matches it firmly. Size tells how often a clone was seen (once, few, many) or the class of an expanded clone, and some rows leave it out.

D: -
V: TRBV18
J: TRBJ2-2
size: many
DNA: TGTGCCAGCTCACCACCGAGCACCGGGGAGCTGTTTTTT
CDR3: CASSPPSTGELFF

D: TRBD1
V: TRBV28
J: TRBJ2-7
size: -
DNA: TGTGCCAGCAGTCCCCCTGACAGGGACGGCGAGCAGTACTTC
CDR3: CASSPPDRDGEQYF

D: -
V: TRBV5-1
J: TRBJ2-3
size: many
DNA: TGCGCCAGCAGCGGTTCGGGGGGCCAAGATACGCAGTATTTT
CDR3: CASSGSGGQDTQYF

D: -
V: TRBV5-1
J: TRBJ2-7
size: few
DNA: TGCGCCAGCAGCTTGGCCACGGAGGGCAGCCCATCCTCCTACGAGCAGTACTTC
CDR3: CASSLATEGSPSSYEQYF

D: -
V: TRBV7-2
J: TRBJ2-3
size: many
DNA: TGTGCCAGCAGCTTATTACTTGGTCCTCGCACAGATACGCAGTATTTT
CDR3: CASSLLLGPRTDTQYF

D: -
V: TRBV2
J: TRBJ2-1
size: many
DNA: TGTGCCAGCAGTGGGGATAATGAGCAGTTCTTC
CDR3: CASSGDNEQFF

D: TRBD2
V: TRBV6-5
J: TRBJ2-1
size: -
DNA: TGTGCCAGCAGTTCAAGCGGGGCGAGCTCCTACAATGAGCAGTTCTTC
CDR3: CASSSSGASSYNEQFF

D: -
V: TRBV28
J: TRBJ1-2
size: many
DNA: TGTGCCAGCAGTTTAACCGGGGCTCGGGACTATGGCTACACCTTC
CDR3: CASSLTGARDYGYTF

D: -
V: TRBV20-1
J: TRBJ1-6
size: many
DNA: TGCAGTGCTAGACCCCACTGGGGGATCGATAATTCACCCCTCCACTTT
CDR3: CSARPHWGIDNSPLHF

D: -
V: TRBV29-1
J: TRBJ1-2
size: many
DNA: TGCAGCGTTGTGCCCTCGGGGAAATCCTATGGCTACACCTTC
CDR3: CSVVPSGKSYGYTF

D: -
V: TRBV6-1
J: TRBJ1-1
size: many
DNA: TGTGCCAGTTATCCGGGTAGGGGCACTGAAGCTTTCTTT
CDR3: CASYPGRGTEAFF

D: -
V: TRBV29-1
J: TRBJ1-1
size: -
DNA: TGCAGCGTTGGCGGGAGGCTGGGGGAGACTGAAGCTTTCTTT
CDR3: CSVGGRLGETEAFF

D: -
V: TRBV9
J: TRBJ1-3
size: many
DNA: TGTGCCAGCAGCGTAGCCGGAAACACCATATATTTT
CDR3: CASSVAGNTIYF

D: TRBD2
V: TRBV15
J: TRBJ2-7
size: few
DNA: TGTGCCACCAGCGGCGGGGGGTTGAGCTCCTACGAGCAGTACTTC
CDR3: CATSGGGLSSYEQYF

D: -
V: TRBV24-1
J: TRBJ2-7
size: -
DNA: TGTGCCACCAGTGCAGGTTACGAGCAGTACTTC
CDR3: CATSAGYEQYF

D: -
V: TRBV7-2
J: TRBJ1-5
size: many
DNA: TGTGCCAGCAGCCCCCTCGGCAGGGACCAGCCCCAGCATTTT
CDR3: CASSPLGRDQPQHF

D: -
V: TRBV5-5
J: TRBJ2-6
size: few
DNA: TGTGCCAGCAGCTTAGATGGGGCTGCTGGGGCCAACGTCCTGACTTTC
CDR3: CASSLDGAAGANVLTF

D: -
V: TRBV7-2
J: TRBJ2-3
size: many
DNA: TGTGCCAGCACACCTCCCTCCGTAGATACGCAGTATTTT
CDR3: CASTPPSVDTQYF

D: -
V: TRBV3-1
J: TRBJ2-5
size: few
DNA: TGTGCCAGCGGTTCCCGGGGGCAAGAGACCCAGTACTTC
CDR3: CASGSRGQETQYF

D: -
V: TRBV3-1
J: TRBJ2-4
size: many
DNA: TGTGCCAGCAGCCCAGAGTGGGGCAAAAACATTCAGTACTTC
CDR3: CASSPEWGKNIQYF

D: -
V: TRBV20-1
J: TRBJ2-5
size: -
DNA: TGCAGTGCTATCGTTAGGCGTGGAGAGACCCAGTACTTC
CDR3: CSAIVRRGETQYF

D: -
V: TRBV12-3/TRBV12-4
J: TRBJ2-2
size: many
DNA: TGTGCCAGTGAAGACACCGGGGAGCTGTTTTTT
CDR3: CASEDTGELFF

D: -
V: TRBV12-3/TRBV12-4
J: TRBJ2-1
size: few
DNA: TGTGCCAGCAGTTTCAACATCGACTATCTTATTGAGCAGTTCTTC
CDR3: CASSFNIDYLIEQFF

D: -
V: TRBV12-3/TRBV12-4
J: TRBJ1-5
size: many
DNA: TGTGCCAGCAGTTTAGGGGGGGTTGAGGCTAATCAGCCCCAGCATTTT
CDR3: CASSLGGVEANQPQHF

D: TRBD2
V: TRBV20-1
J: TRBJ2-3
size: -
DNA: TGCAGTGCTAGATCCCTTTCGGGGGGGGCCGAAGATACGCAGTATTTT
CDR3: CSARSLSGGAEDTQYF

D: -
V: TRBV5-6
J: TRBJ2-2
size: many
DNA: TGTGCCAGCAGTCCTGGGGGTAAGAACACCGGGGAGCTGTTTTTT
CDR3: CASSPGGKNTGELFF

D: -
V: TRBV20-1
J: TRBJ2-6
size: few
DNA: TGCAGTGCTAGTACTCGGGACGGCGACTCTGGGGCCAACGTCCTGACTTTC
CDR3: CSASTRDGDSGANVLTF

D: -
V: TRBV12-3/TRBV12-4
J: TRBJ2-7
size: many
DNA: TGTGCCAGCAGCCCCGATCGGGCCGAGCAGTACTTC
CDR3: CASSPDRAEQYF

D: TRBD1
V: TRBV28
J: TRBJ2-2
size: many
DNA: TGTGCCAGCAGTAGGCTGCCGGGACAGGGGGCCGTCGGGGAGCTGTTTTTT
CDR3: CASSRLPGQGAVGELFF

D: -
V: TRBV7-9
J: TRBJ1-5
size: many
DNA: TGTGCCAGCAGCTTAGGTGGGAATGTTCAGCCCCAGCATTTT
CDR3: CASSLGGNVQPQHF

D: -
V: TRBV3-1
J: TRBJ2-7
size: many
DNA: TGTGCCAGCAGCCAAGTAATGACCTACGAGCAGTACTTC
CDR3: CASSQVMTYEQYF

D: -
V: TRBV12-3/TRBV12-4
J: TRBJ2-7
size: many
DNA: TGTGCCAGCACCTTCCGGGTTGGCTACGAGCAGTACTTC
CDR3: CASTFRVGYEQYF

D: TRBD2
V: TRBV5-1
J: TRBJ2-5
size: many
DNA: TGCGCCAGCAGCTCCCCGGGGGGCCAAGAGACCCAGTACTTC
CDR3: CASSSPGGQETQYF

D: TRBD1
V: TRBV20-1
J: TRBJ1-2
size: few
DNA: TGCAGTGCTAGGGTCGGACAGGCCCGAAACTATGGCTACACCTTC
CDR3: CSARVGQARNYGYTF

D: -
V: TRBV29-1
J: TRBJ2-1
size: -
DNA: TGCAGCGTTGGGTCGGTAGGCTACAATGAGCAGTTCTTC
CDR3: CSVGSVGYNEQFF

D: TRBD2
V: TRBV20-1
J: TRBJ2-7
size: once
DNA: TGCAGTGCGTGGACTAGCGGGGACCTAAGGCACGAGCAGTACTTC
CDR3: CSAWTSGDLRHEQYF

D: -
V: TRBV20-1
J: TRBJ1-5
size: -
DNA: TGCAGTGCTAGGGATATAGACGGGATCAATCAGCCCCAGCATTTT
CDR3: CSARDIDGINQPQHF

D: TRBD1
V: TRBV28
J: TRBJ2-2
size: many
DNA: TGTGCCAGTTACCGGGACAGGGTCCCCGGGGAGCTGTTTTTT
CDR3: CASYRDRVPGELFF

D: -
V: TRBV12-3/TRBV12-4
J: TRBJ1-4
size: many
DNA: TGTGCCAGCAGGCTTTTGCTTTCTGAAAAACTGTTTTTT
CDR3: CASRLLLSEKLFF

D: TRBD2
V: TRBV5-1
J: TRBJ2-5
size: few
DNA: TGCGCCAGCAGGACCGGGGCTAGCGGGGAGACCCAGTACTTC
CDR3: CASRTGASGETQYF

D: TRBD1
V: TRBV7-9
J: TRBJ1-2
size: -
DNA: TGTGCCAGCAGCTCACCTTCCGACAGGGACTATGGCTACACCTTC
CDR3: CASSSPSDRDYGYTF

D: TRBD2
V: TRBV7-3
J: TRBJ2-5
size: few
DNA: TGTGCCAGCAGTGTGGGGACTAGCACCCCCCAAGAGACCCAGTACTTC
CDR3: CASSVGTSTPQETQYF

D: TRBD1
V: TRBV7-2
J: TRBJ2-7
size: few
DNA: TGTGCCAGCAGCTTCGTACCGGCAGGGGGCGGGGAGCAGTACTTC
CDR3: CASSFVPAGGGEQYF

D: TRBD2
V: TRBV5-1
J: TRBJ2-1
size: many
DNA: TGCGCCAGCAGCGTAACCGGGACTAGCGGGGCGGAGGAGCAGTTCTTC
CDR3: CASSVTGTSGAEEQFF

D: -
V: TRBV7-9
J: TRBJ2-4
size: -
DNA: TGTGCCAGCAGCTTAGACGAGGGTTGGGACATTCAGTACTTC
CDR3: CASSLDEGWDIQYF